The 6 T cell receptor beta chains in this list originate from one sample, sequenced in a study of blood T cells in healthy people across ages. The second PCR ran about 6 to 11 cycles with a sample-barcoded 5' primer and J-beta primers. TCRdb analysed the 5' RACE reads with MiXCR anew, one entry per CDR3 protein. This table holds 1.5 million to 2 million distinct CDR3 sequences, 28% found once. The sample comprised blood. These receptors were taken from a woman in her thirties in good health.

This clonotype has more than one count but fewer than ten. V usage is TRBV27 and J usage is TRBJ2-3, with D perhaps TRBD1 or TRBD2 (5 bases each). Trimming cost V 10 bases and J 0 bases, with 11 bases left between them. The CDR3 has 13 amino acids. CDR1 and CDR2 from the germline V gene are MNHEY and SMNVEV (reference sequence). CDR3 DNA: TGTGCCACCCGACGGGGCAGCACAGATACGCAGTATTTT. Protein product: CATRRGSTDTQYF.

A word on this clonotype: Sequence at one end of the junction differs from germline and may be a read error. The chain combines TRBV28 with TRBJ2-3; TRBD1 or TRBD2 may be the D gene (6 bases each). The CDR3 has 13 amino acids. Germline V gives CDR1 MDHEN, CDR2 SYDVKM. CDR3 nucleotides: TGTGTCAGCAGTGGAGGGGGACCGGATACGCAGTATTTT. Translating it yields CVSSGGGPDTQYF.

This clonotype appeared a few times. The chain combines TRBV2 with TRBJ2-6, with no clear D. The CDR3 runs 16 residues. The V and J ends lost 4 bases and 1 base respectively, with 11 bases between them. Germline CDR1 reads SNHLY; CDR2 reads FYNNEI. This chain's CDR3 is CASSGAGMSGANVLTF. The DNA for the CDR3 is TGTGCCAGCAGTGGGGCCGGTATGTCTGGGGCCAACGTCCTGACTTTC.

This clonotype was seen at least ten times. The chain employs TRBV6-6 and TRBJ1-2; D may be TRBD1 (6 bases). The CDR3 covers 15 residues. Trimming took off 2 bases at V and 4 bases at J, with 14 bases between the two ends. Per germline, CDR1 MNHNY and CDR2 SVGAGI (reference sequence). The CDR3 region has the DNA TGTGCCAGCAGTTACGGGTCGGGGGCCAGCTATGGCTACACCTTC. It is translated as CASSYGSGASYGYTF.

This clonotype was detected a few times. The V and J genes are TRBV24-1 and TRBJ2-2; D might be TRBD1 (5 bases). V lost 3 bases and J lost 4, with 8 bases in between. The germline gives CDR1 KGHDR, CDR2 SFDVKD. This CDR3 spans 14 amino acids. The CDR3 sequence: CATSDLQVTGELFF. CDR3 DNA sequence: TGTGCCACCAGTGATCTACAGGTCACCGGGGAGCTGTTTTTT.

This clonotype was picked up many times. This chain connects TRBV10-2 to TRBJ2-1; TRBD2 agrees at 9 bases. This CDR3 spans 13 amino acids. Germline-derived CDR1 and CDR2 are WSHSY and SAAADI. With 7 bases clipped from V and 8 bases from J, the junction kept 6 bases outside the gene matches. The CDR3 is CASTRGGAYEQFF. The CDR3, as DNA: TGCGCCAGCACCCGCGGGGGGGCCTATGAGCAGTTCTTC.